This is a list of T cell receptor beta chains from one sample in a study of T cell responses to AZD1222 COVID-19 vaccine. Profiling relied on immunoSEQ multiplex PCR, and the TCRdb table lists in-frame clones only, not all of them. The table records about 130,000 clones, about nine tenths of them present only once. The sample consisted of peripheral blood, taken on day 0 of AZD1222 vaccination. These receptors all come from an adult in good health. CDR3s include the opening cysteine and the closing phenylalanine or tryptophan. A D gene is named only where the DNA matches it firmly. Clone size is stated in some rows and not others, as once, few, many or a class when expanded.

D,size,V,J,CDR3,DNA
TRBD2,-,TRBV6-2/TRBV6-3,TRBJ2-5,CASSYSIGSGVEETQYF,TGTGCCAGCAGTTACTCGATTGGTAGCGGGGTTGAAGAGACCCAGTACTTC
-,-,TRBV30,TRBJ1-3,CAWRAGIVGTIYF,TGTGCCTGGAGGGCCGGTATCGTCGGCACCATATATTTT
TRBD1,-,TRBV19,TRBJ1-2,CASSIDRGTYGYTF,TGTGCCAGTAGTATAGACAGGGGGACCTATGGCTACACCTTC
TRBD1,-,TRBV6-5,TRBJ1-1,CASSPGGGTEAFF,TGTGCCAGTAGTCCAGGGGGCGGCACTGAAGCTTTCTTT
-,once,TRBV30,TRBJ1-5,CAWGLGGNQPQHF,TGTGCCTGGGGGTTAGGGGGCAATCAGCCCCAGCATTTT
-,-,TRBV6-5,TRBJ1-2,CASIEEGDPNYGYTF,TGTGCCAGCATCGAGGAAGGGGATCCCAACTATGGCTACACCTTC
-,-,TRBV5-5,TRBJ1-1,CASSLSLPYSMNTEAFF,TGTGCCAGCAGCTTGTCCCTACCCTACTCCATGAACACTGAAGCTTTCTTT
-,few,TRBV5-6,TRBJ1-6,CASSLDGGYNSPLHF,TGTGCCAGCAGCTTGGACGGGGGTTATAATTCACCCCTCCACTTT
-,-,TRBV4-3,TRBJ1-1,CASSRGGLNTEAFF,TGCGCCAGCAGCCGCGGGGGGCTGAACACTGAAGCTTTCTTT
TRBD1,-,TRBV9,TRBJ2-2,CASSPRTGNGELFF,TGTGCCAGCAGCCCCCGGACAGGGAACGGGGAGCTGTTTTTT
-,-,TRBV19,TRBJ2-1,CASSTANEQFF,TGTGCCAGTAGTACGGCCAATGAGCAGTTCTTC
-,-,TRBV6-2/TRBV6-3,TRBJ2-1,CASSPTYNEQFF,TGTGCCAGCAGCCCGACCTACAATGAGCAGTTCTTC
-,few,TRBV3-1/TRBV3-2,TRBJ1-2,CASSQAGRYGYTF,TGTGCCAGCAGCCAAGCAGGACGCTATGGCTACACCTTC